The text below deals with one TCR beta chain. Its cognate antigen is unknown. The J segment lost 3 bases and the V segment lost 4 bases, leaving 1 base of the junction unmatched. CDR3 length: 13 residues. The sample comes from a study of T cell repertoires in cytomegalovirus infection. MiXCR, applied by TCRdb to the reads, yields one record per CDR3 protein. The top ten clones hold more than 10% of a sample with more than 250,000 distinct CDR3 sequences, more than 20% of them seen once. V and J are TRBV12-3 or TRBV12-4 and TRBJ2-5; 8 bases map to TRBD1. This TCR was recovered from a human donor in good health (CMV status not recorded). Some clones in this sample may be carry-over from other donors' samples. Sequenced material: cultured PBMCs, taken from culture after CMV antigen stimulation. The CDR3 nucleotides read TGTGCCAGCAGTTCGGACAGGGAAGAGACCCAGTACTTC. Translating gives CASSSDREETQYF.